This T cell receptor (beta chain) was captured in a study of patients and donors after allogeneic stem cell transplantation. The CDR3 is made up of 17 amino acids. The germline V gene has CDR1 LNHNV and CDR2 YYDKDF (reference sequence). V was pared by 1 base and J by 5 bases, with 18 bases between. In TCRdb, the RT-PCR reads were re-called with MiXCR into one record per CDR3 protein. Of about a million distinct CDR3 sequences detected, around 17% appear once; the ten largest clones hold roughly 6.4%. The sample was blood, either unsorted or a sorted T cell fraction (not recorded which). The receptor comes from a human donor who was either an allogeneic HSCT recipient or a stem cell or donor lymphocyte infusion donor (not recorded which). It is not recorded whose cells these are; they may come from a transplant donor. This chain links TRBV15 with TRBJ2-1; D perhaps matches TRBD2 (7 bases). CDR3 protein: CATSRGEGTILNNEQFF. The CDR3 DNA sequence: TGTGCCACCAGCAGAGGGGAGGGGACAATCCTTAACAATGAGCAGTTCTTC.